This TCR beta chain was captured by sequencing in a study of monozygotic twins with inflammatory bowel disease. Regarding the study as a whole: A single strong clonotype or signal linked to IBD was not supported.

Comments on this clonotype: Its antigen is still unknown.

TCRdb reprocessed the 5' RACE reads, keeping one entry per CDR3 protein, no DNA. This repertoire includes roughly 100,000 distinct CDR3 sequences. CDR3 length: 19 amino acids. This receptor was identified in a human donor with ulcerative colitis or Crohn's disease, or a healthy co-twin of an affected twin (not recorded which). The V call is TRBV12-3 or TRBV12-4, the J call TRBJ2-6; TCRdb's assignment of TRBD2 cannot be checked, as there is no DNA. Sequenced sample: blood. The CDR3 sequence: CASIMGLAGVTSGANVLTF.